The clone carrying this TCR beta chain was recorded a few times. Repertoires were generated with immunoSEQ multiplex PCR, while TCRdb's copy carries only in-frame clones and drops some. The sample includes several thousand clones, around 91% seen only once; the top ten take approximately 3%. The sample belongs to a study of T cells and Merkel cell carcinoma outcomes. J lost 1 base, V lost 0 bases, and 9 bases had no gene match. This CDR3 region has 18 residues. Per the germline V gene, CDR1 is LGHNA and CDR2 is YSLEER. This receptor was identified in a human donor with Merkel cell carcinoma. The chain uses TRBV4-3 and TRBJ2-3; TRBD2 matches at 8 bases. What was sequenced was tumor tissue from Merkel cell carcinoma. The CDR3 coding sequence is TGCGCCAGCAGCCAAGAAGTTTCCAGCGGGGGCCGCACAGATACGCAGTATTTT. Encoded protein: CASSQEVSSGGRTDTQYF.